This note documents a single TCR beta chain sequence. Antigen: not known. This sample was included in a study of T cell repertoires in cytomegalovirus infection. Study at large: Matching HLA type, along with CMV infection, was indicated by public TCR beta signatures.

Points from the study as a whole: The study identified carriers of CMV plus the relevant HLA from cumulative public TCR beta family frequency.

Germline loops: CDR1 MDHEN, CDR2 SYDVKM. Between the trimmed V and J ends, which lost 5 bases and 1 base, there was a span of 18 bases. This CDR3 is 17 amino acids long. MiXCR, run by TCRdb on the reads, gives a single entry per CDR3 protein. The sample lists 680,000 or so distinct CDR3 sequences; around 30% were seen once. This sample comprised cultured PBMCs, obtained from culture after CMV antigen stimulation. This TCR came from a human donor in good health (CMV status not recorded). Some clones in this sample may be carry-over from other donors' samples. The chain uses TRBV28 and TRBJ2-1; D ambiguous. CDR3 loop: CASSIPMPAGSYNEQFF. The CDR3, as DNA: TGTGCCAGCAGTATCCCGATGCCGGCTGGGTCCTACAATGAGCAGTTCTTC.